This paragraph reports one T cell receptor beta chain. Its matching antigen is unknown. The treatment denotes: oral pan-JAK inhibitor, 5-10 mg twice daily. It was cDNA, reverse transcribed from extracted RNA, that served as the sequencing template. Libraries were prepared by immunoSEQ multiplex PCR; TCRdb keeps only in-frame clonotypes and omits some of them. The data contain 120,000 to 150,000 clones, about 88% of them singletons. These data belong to a study of CD8+ T cells in alopecia areata. Regarding the study as a whole: Amid tofacitinib therapy, many expanded lesional clones stayed present in scalp and blood.

V lost 6 bases, J lost 3 bases, and 4 bases stayed unmatched. Per the germline V gene, CDR1 is MNHEY and CDR2 is SMNVEV (reference sequence). The CDR3 is 13 amino acids. Specimen: CD8+ T cells sorted from blood, collected at week 4, from a patient treated with tofacitinib. This chain uses TRBV27 with TRBJ2-7; 8 bases are a match to TRBD1. The TCR was taken from a human donor with alopecia areata. The CDR3 sequence is CASSMGQDYEQYF. CDR3 DNA sequence: TGTGCCAGCAGCATGGGACAGGACTACGAGCAGTACTTC.